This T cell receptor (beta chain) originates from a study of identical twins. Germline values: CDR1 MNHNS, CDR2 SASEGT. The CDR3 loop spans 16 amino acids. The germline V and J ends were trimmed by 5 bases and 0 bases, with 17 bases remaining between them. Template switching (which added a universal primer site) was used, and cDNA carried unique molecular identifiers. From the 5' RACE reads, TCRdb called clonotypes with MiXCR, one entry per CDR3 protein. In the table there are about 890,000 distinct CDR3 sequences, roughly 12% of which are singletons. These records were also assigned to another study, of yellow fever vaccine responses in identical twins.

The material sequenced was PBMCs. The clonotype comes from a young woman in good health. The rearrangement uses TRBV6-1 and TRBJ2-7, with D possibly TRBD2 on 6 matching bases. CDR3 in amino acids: CASSPSGLGSSYEQYF. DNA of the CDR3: TGTGCCAGCAGTCCATCGGGACTGGGGAGCTCCTACGAGCAGTACTTC.